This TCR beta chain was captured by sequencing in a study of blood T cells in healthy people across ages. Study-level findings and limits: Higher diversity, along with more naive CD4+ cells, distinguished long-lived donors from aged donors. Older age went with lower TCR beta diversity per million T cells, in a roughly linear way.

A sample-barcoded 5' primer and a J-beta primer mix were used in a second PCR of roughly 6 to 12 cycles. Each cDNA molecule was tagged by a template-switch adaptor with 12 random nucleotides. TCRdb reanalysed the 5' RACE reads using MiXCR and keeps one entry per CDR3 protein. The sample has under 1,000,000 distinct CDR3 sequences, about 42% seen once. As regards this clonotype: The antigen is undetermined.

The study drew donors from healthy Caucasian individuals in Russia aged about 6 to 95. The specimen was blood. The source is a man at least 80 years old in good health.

The CDR3 nucleotides read TGCAGCGTTGGGCGTCAGGTTGTTAACACTGAAGCTTTCTTT. Its translation: CSVGRQVVNTEAFF. The chain links TRBV29-1 to TRBJ1-1; D uncertain. V gave up 4 bases and J gave up 2 bases, with 14 bases separating them. The CDR3 consists of 14 residues. The germline V gene has CDR1 SQVTM and CDR2 ANQGSEA.